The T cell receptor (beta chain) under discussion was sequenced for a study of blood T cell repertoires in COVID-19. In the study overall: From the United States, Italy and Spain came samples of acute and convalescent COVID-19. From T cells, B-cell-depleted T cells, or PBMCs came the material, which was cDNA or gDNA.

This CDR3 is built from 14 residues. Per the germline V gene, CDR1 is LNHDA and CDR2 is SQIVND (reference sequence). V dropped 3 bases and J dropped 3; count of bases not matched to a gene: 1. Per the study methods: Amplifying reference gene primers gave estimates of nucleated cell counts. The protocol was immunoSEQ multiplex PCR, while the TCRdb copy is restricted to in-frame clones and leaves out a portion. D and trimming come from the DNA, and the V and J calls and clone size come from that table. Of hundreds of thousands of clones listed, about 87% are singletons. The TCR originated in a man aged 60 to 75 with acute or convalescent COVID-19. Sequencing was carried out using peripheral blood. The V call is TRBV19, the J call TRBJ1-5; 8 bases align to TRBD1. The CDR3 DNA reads TGTGCCAGTAGTATGGACAGGGCCAATCAGCCCCAGCATTTT. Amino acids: CASSMDRANQPQHF.